Sequencing of this T cell receptor (beta chain) was carried out in a study of beta chain features in type 1 diabetes. Across the whole study: All samples yielded over 95,000,000 examined sorted cells.

This CDR3 is 15 amino acids long. From germline, CDR1 is SGHVS and CDR2 FNYEAQ. V was cut by 1 base and J by 1 base, with 8 bases left in between. Reverse transcribing all isolated RNA meant expressed TCRB transcripts were sequenced. About 3.7 million reads per sample were averaged for naive, central memory and regulatory samples. Repertoires were generated with immunoSEQ multiplex PCR, while TCRdb's copy carries only in-frame clones and drops some. The table has around 180,000 clones, approximately 13% seen once; the top ten hold about 0.58%. The sequenced material came from central memory CD4+ T cells from blood. V is TRBV7-6 and J is TRBJ1-3, with D hard to call. This TCR derives from a woman younger than 35 in good health. The DNA for the CDR3 is TGTGCCAGCAGCTTAGGAACACATTCTGGAAACACCATATATTTT. Protein: CASSLGTHSGNTIYF.